The clone carrying this T cell receptor beta chain was seen a few times. The sample comes from a study of identical twins. The CDR3 has 12 amino acids. V gave up 5 bases and J gave up 4 bases, with 8 bases separating them. Germline CDR1 is SEHNR and CDR2 is FQNEAQ (reference sequence). Template switching added a universal primer site; cDNA carried unique molecular identifiers. TCRdb used MiXCR to reprocess the 5' RACE reads, holding one entry per CDR3 protein. The sample lists 350,000 to 450,000 distinct CDR3 sequences; around 18% were seen once. This receptor was identified in a man aged 50-59 years in good health. Source material: naive T cells sorted from blood. V gene TRBV7-9 combines with J gene TRBJ2-5, with a weak D call TRBD2 (5 bases). CDR3 nucleotides: TGTGCCAGCAGCCGAGGAGGAGAGACCCAGTACTTC. Protein: CASSRGGETQYF.